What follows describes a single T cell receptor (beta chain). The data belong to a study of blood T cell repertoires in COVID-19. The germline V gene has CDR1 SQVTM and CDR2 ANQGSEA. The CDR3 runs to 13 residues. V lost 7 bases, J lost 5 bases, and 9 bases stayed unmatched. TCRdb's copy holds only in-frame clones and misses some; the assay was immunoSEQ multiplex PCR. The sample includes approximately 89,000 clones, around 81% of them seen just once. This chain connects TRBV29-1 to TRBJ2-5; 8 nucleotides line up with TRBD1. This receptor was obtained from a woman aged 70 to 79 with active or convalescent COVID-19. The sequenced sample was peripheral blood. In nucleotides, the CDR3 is TGCAGCGAGGGCAGGGGGCCACGCGAGACCCAGTACTTC. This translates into CSEGRGPRETQYF.